What follows are 26 T cell receptor beta chains derived from one specimen sequenced in a study of blood T cell repertoires in COVID-19. Method: immunoSEQ multiplex PCR; TCRdb's copy keeps in-frame clones and lacks some. The sample has 100,000 to 150,000 clones, 85% to 90% seen once. The sample consisted of peripheral blood. Receptors originate from an elderly woman with acute or convalescent COVID-19.

For the CDR3, the DNA is TGCGCCAGCAGCCAGCCGGGACAAAGGACAGAAGCTTTCTTT. Translated, it gives CASSQPGQRTEAFF. The chain has TRBV5-1 and TRBJ1-1; tentatively, D is TRBD1 (6 bases). Germline V gene lookup returns CDR1 SGHRS and CDR2 YFSETQ. V lost 4 bases to trimming and J lost 8 bases, with 18 bases between them. The CDR3 runs to 14 residues.

V is TRBV7-3 and J is TRBJ1-1, with D hard to call. Trimming shortened V by 5 bases and J by 8 bases, and 18 bases separated the two germline ends. The CDR3 loop spans 14 amino acids. Per the germline V gene, CDR1 is SGHTA and CDR2 is FQGTGA. CDR3 sequence: CASSPSVESPEAFF. CDR3 bases: TGTGCCAGCAGCCCCAGCGTGGAGTCCCCCGAAGCTTTCTTT.

The rearrangement joins TRBV5-8 to TRBJ1-4; D perhaps matches TRBD1 (5 bases). The CDR3 consists of 14 residues. V was cut by 4 bases and J by 4 bases, with 11 bases left in between. The V gene's germline CDR1 is SGHTS and CDR2 YDEGEE. The CDR3 bases are TGTGCCAGCAGCAGCAGGGTGTATAATGAAAAACTGTTTTTT. It yields the protein CASSSRVYNEKLFF.

V and J are TRBV10-2 and TRBJ1-4; a weak D match, TRBD1 (6 bases). Trimming removed 8 bases at V and 5 bases at J, with 18 bases between. CDR1 is WSHSY and CDR2 is SAAADI in the germline V gene. This CDR3 has 15 residues. The CDR3 is CASLSRGGSNEKLFF. For the CDR3, the DNA is TGCGCCAGCCTCTCCCGAGGGGGATCAAATGAAAAACTGTTTTTT.

V gene TRBV15 combines with J gene TRBJ1-3, with no clear D. The CDR3 totals 15 residues. Germline CDR1 is LNHNV and CDR2 is YYDKDF (reference sequence). V lost 3 bases to trimming and J lost 0 bases, with 9 bases between them. The CDR3: CATSRAGSSGNTIYF. The DNA for the CDR3 is TGTGCCACCAGCAGGGCGGGCTCCTCTGGAAACACCATATATTTT.

This clone has a single count. J is TRBJ2-2 and V is TRBV27, with no clear D. V dropped 5 bases and J dropped 3 bases, with 13 bases sitting between them. The CDR3 has 15 amino acids. The germline V gene has CDR1 MNHEY and CDR2 SMNVEV (reference sequence). In nucleotides, the CDR3 is TGTGCCAGCAGTCCATGGGCCAGGTACACCGGGGAGCTGTTTTTT. Protein: CASSPWARYTGELFF.

The rearrangement joins TRBV23-1 to TRBJ2-7, with D possibly being TRBD2 (6 bases). TRBV23-1 is an ORF for which the function is uncertain. The CDR3 length is 12 residues. The CDR3 loop is CASLRDSHEQYV. As DNA, the CDR3 is TGCGCCAGCCTTCGGGACTCCCACGAGCAGTACGTC.

This chain uses TRBV5-1 with TRBJ1-6; a weak D match, TRBD1 (5 bases). Looked up from germline, CDR1 is SGHRS and CDR2 is YFSETQ. The CDR3 runs 15 residues. Trimming took 0 bases from V and 7 from J, leaving 11 bases between them. CDR3 protein: CASSLATDQNSPLHF. CDR3 sequence (DNA): TGCGCCAGCAGCTTGGCGACAGACCAGAATTCACCCCTCCACTTT.

This clone was picked up one time. J is TRBJ1-2 and V is TRBV4-1, with D possibly TRBD1 on 5 matching bases. The V gene lost 2 bases and the J gene lost 3 bases, with 16 bases spanning the gap. The CDR3 sequence is 16 residues long. Germline assignment: CDR1 MGHRA and CDR2 YSYEKL. This chain's CDR3 is CASSQWLRGPYYGYTF. The DNA of the CDR3 is TGCGCCAGCAGCCAATGGCTGCGGGGACCTTACTATGGCTACACCTTC.

This sequence joins TRBV5-1 and TRBJ2-3, with D perhaps matching TRBD2 (5 bases). Germline values: CDR1 SGHRS, CDR2 YFSETQ. Trimming stripped 4 bases from V and 7 bases from J, with 19 bases between. The CDR3 runs to 15 residues. The CDR3 region is CASSTGRSSENTQYF. In DNA form, the CDR3 reads TGCGCCAGCAGCACCGGACGGAGTAGCGAGAATACGCAGTATTTT.

The V gene is TRBV29-1, the J gene TRBJ2-7; 15 nucleotides match TRBD2. After removal of 6 bases from V and 2 bases from J, the junction contained 5 bases not matched to a gene. Germline CDR1 SQVTM, CDR2 ANQGSEA. The CDR3 has 15 residues. CDR3 nucleotide sequence: TGCAGCGTCGGGACTAGCGGGGGGCCCGCCTACGAGCAGTACTTC. Residues: CSVGTSGGPAYEQYF.

This chain uses TRBV5-4 with TRBJ2-1, with D perhaps matching TRBD2 (7 bases). The CDR3 is 16 amino acids. Trimming took off 6 bases at V and 0 bases at J, with 16 bases between the two ends. The germline gives CDR1 SGHNT, CDR2 YYREEE (reference sequence). The CDR3 nucleotides are TGTGCCAGCAACCGGAGGGGGGGCAGCTCCTACAATGAGCAGTTCTTC. It codes for CASNRRGGSSYNEQFF.

The genes are TRBV21-1 and TRBJ2-7; the DNA was not used to check the table's D call, TRBD1. TRBV21-1 is recorded as a pseudogene. This CDR3 comprises 16 residues. CDR3 in DNA: TGTGCCAGCAGCCAACGAAGAGGGGACAGAGCTTACGAGCAGTACGTC. Protein: CASSQRRGDRAYEQYV.

This chain uses TRBV6-2 or TRBV6-3 with TRBJ2-5, with TRBD1 identical over 9 bases. Germline CDR1 MNHEY, CDR2 SVGEGT. The CDR3 has 16 amino acids. The ends lost 5 bases at V and 5 bases at J; junction bases unmatched: 12. The CDR3, as DNA: TGTGCCAGCAGTGCACTGGGAGGACAGGGGAGGGAGACCCAGTACTTC. Its protein is CASSALGGQGRETQYF.

The rearrangement links TRBV5-5 to TRBJ2-1; 9 bases fit TRBD2. Germline CDR1 SGHKS, CDR2 YYEKEE (reference sequence). The CDR3 loop spans 17 amino acids. The V gene end was trimmed by 4 bases and the J gene end by 4 bases; junction bases not matched to a gene: 12. The CDR3 DNA reads as TGTGCCAGCAGCGCCCAGCGGGCGGGGGGGCAATACAATGAGCAGTTCTTC. Translation gives CASSAQRAGGQYNEQFF.

A single count supports this clone. The gene calls are TRBV29-1 and TRBJ1-1, with D hard to call. Trimming took 1 base from V and 5 from J, leaving 5 bases between them. The CDR3 totals 11 residues. In germline, CDR1 is SQVTM, CDR2 ANQGSEA. The CDR3 protein is CSVEALTEAFF. The CDR3 DNA reads TGCAGCGTTGAAGCGTTGACTGAAGCTTTCTTT.

In its sample, this clone was seen a few times. CDR3 sequence reads: CASSIAGSTEAFF. The DNA for the CDR3 is TGTGCCAGCAGCATCGCAGGGTCCACTGAAGCTTTCTTT. The gene calls are TRBV7-2 and TRBJ1-1, with D perhaps TRBD1 (5 bases). The CDR3 covers 13 residues. V lost 5 bases to trimming and J lost 4 bases, with 11 bases between them. In germline, CDR1 is SGHTA, CDR2 FQGNSA.

This sequence joins TRBV5-4 and TRBJ2-1; possibly TRBD1 for D (6 bases). The germline gives CDR1 SGHNT, CDR2 YYREEE (reference sequence). Trimming took 3 bases from V and 0 from J, leaving 10 bases between them. CDR3 length: 15 amino acids. The CDR3 here is CASSSGQFSYNEQFF. In nucleotides, the CDR3 is TGTGCCAGCAGCTCCGGACAGTTCTCCTACAATGAGCAGTTCTTC.

The V gene is TRBV5-6, the J gene TRBJ1-1, with a weak D call TRBD1 (6 bases). This CDR3 has 13 amino acids. V lost 5 bases and J lost 1, with 9 bases in between. Germline V gives CDR1 SGHDT, CDR2 YYEEEE. The CDR3 bases are TGTGCCAGCAGACAACAGGGGAACACTGAAGCTTTCTTT. Its translation: CASRQQGNTEAFF.

The chain couples TRBV27 to TRBJ1-4; TRBD1 might be the D (5 bases). The CDR3 has 11 amino acids. CDR1 and CDR2 (germline): MNHEY, SMNVEV (reference sequence). With 6 bases removed from V and 15 bases from J, the gap between germline ends came to 14 bases. The CDR3 spells CASRGAAGLFF. CDR3 coding DNA: TGTGCCAGCAGAGGGGCCGCGGGGTTGTTTTTT.

This clone has only one observation. The CDR3 sequence: CASSLLTANTEAFF. The CDR3 DNA reads as TGTGCCAGCAGCTTATTGACAGCTAACACTGAAGCTTTCTTT. This chain links TRBV11-1 with TRBJ1-1; D is possibly TRBD1 (5 bases). The CDR3 covers 14 residues. The germline CDR1 and CDR2 sequences are SGHAT and FQDESV (reference sequence). Trimming stripped 2 bases from V and 2 bases from J, with 9 bases between. Full variable domain (missing parts from reference TRBV11-1 and TRBJ1-1): EAEVAQSPRYKITEKSQAVAFWCDPISGHATLYWYRQILGQGPELLVQFQDESVVDDSQLPKDRFSAERLKGVDSTLKIQPAELGDSAMYLCASSLLTANTEAFFGQGTRLTVV.

This clone was observed a single time. V and J are TRBV9 and TRBJ1-2; perhaps TRBD1 as D (5 bases). The CDR3 loop spans 15 amino acids. Germline CDR1 SGDLS, CDR2 YYNGEE. The ends were cut back, 7 bases at V and 5 bases at J, with 21 bases in the middle. In DNA, the CDR3 is TGTGCCAGCCGTGAAAGTTCGGGGGGTGCTTATGGCTACACCTTC. It encodes CASRESSGGAYGYTF.

V and J are TRBV20-1 and TRBJ2-7; TRBD1 matches at 7 bases. CDR1 and CDR2 (germline): DFQATT, SNEGSKA (reference sequence). V gave up 6 bases and J gave up 3 bases; unmatched junction bases: 11. This CDR3 is built from 14 residues. CDR3 nucleotide sequence: TGCAGTGCCAGTCCCGGGACAGTTCACTACGAGCAGTACTTC. This encodes CSASPGTVHYEQYF.

The CDR3 nucleotides read TGTGCCAGCAGTTTTGGACTAGCAGAGACCCAGTACTTC. Protein sequence: CASSFGLAETQYF. This chain connects TRBV12-3 or TRBV12-4 to TRBJ2-5, with TRBD2 matching 8 bases. The CDR3 totals 13 residues. V shed 3 bases and J 4 bases; nucleotides not matched to a gene: 1.

The genes are TRBV7-9 and TRBJ2-3, with 9 bases identical to TRBD2. Per the germline V gene, CDR1 is SEHNR and CDR2 is FQNEAQ (reference sequence). With 1 base clipped from V and 1 base from J, the junction kept 0 bases outside the gene matches. The CDR3 totals 15 residues. The CDR3 coding sequence is TGTGCCAGCAGCTTAGGACTAGCGGGCACAGATACGCAGTATTTT. Its protein is CASSLGLAGTDTQYF. Using reference TRBV7-9 and TRBJ2-3 for the parts outside the CDR3, the full variable domain is DTGVSQNPRHKITKRGQNVTFRCDPISEHNRLYWYRQTLGQGPEFLTYFQNEAQLEKSRLLSDRFSAERPKGSFSTLEIQRTEQGDSAMYLCASSLGLAGTDTQYFGPGTRLTVL.

The genes are TRBV7-2 and TRBJ2-2; maybe TRBD2 (6 bases). V lost 4 bases and J lost 0, with 15 bases in between. CDR3 length: 17 amino acids. The germline V gene has CDR1 SGHTA and CDR2 FQGNSA. CDR3 sequence: CASSWRLGQTNTGELFF. Here the CDR3 DNA reads TGTGCCAGCAGCTGGCGACTAGGCCAAACGAACACCGGGGAGCTGTTTTTT.